The 23 T cell receptor beta chains below all came from one sample that was sequenced in a study of shared clonotypes between healthy human individuals. CD8 cells classed as naive were CD45RO-negative and positively selected for CCR7, excluding terminally differentiated effector memory CD45RA+ cells. Sequencing was performed with immunoSEQ multiplex PCR; in TCRdb, only in-frame clones are kept and a portion is missing. The table has approximately 810,000 clones, 90% to 95% seen once; the top ten hold about 24%. The sequencing input was naive CD8+ T cells sorted from blood. These receptors came from a man younger than 45 in good health.

The gene calls are TRBV27 and TRBJ1-1; no firm D call. Germline-derived CDR1 and CDR2 are MNHEY and SMNVEV (reference sequence). The CDR3 spans 15 residues. V was cut by 1 base and J by 5 bases, with 14 bases left in between. DNA for the CDR3: TGTGCCAGCAGTTTATTTCCGGGATCGACTACTGAAGCTTTCTTT. This codes for CASSLFPGSTTEAFF.

This chain uses TRBV2 with TRBJ2-7, with 8 bases matching TRBD1. CDR3 size: 14 residues. CDR1 and CDR2 from the germline V gene are SNHLY and FYNNEI. V lost 2 bases and J lost 4; bases outside the gene matches: 4. The CDR3 DNA reads as TGTGCCAGCAGTGAAACGGACAGGGCATACGAGCAGTACTTC. Translating it yields CASSETDRAYEQYF.

The rearrangement links TRBV7-9 to TRBJ2-7; D is undetermined. V lost 3 bases and J lost 5, with 14 bases in between. The CDR3 runs to 14 residues. CDR1 and CDR2 from the germline V gene are SEHNR and FQNEAQ (reference sequence). As DNA, the CDR3 is TGTGCCAGCAGCTTCCAGCGTCAGCGCCACGAGCAGTACTTC. This encodes CASSFQRQRHEQYF.

The chain carries TRBV6-6 and TRBJ2-5; 10 bases fit TRBD2. CDR1 and CDR2 from the germline V gene are MNHNY and SVGAGI (reference sequence). This CDR3 has 14 residues. The J segment lost 4 bases and the V segment lost 4 bases, leaving 3 bases of the junction unmatched. CDR3 in amino acids: CASSLSGRGETQYF. DNA for the CDR3: TGTGCCAGCAGTTTAAGCGGGAGGGGAGAGACCCAGTACTTC.

The rearrangement joins TRBV19 to TRBJ2-3; the D is unclear. V lost 6 bases to trimming and J lost 5 bases, with 12 bases between them. Germline values: CDR1 LNHDA, CDR2 SQIVND (reference sequence). The CDR3 runs to 13 residues. CDR3 bases: TGTGCCAGTAGCGTGGATGTGGGAGATACGCAGTATTTT. Protein sequence: CASSVDVGDTQYF.

This chain connects TRBV2 to TRBJ2-7; 9 bases fit TRBD2. The V segment lost 1 base and the J segment 6 bases; nucleotides outside the gene matches: 4. CDR3 length: 14 amino acids. Germline V gene data show CDR1 as SNHLY and CDR2 as FYNNEI. Here the CDR3 DNA reads TGTGCCAGCAGTGAAGAGCTAGCGGGATTCGAGCAGTACTTC. This translates into CASSEELAGFEQYF.

The chain joins TRBV6-4 to TRBJ2-3; 8 positions match TRBD1. The CDR3 has 15 amino acids. CDR1 and CDR2 (germline): MRHNA, SNTAGT. The junction had 4 bases not matched to a gene; V was cut back by 5 bases and J by 0 bases. CDR3 loop: CASSPRTGSTDTQYF. The DNA for the CDR3 is TGTGCCAGCAGTCCCCGGACAGGGAGCACAGATACGCAGTATTTT.

The table lists this clone with a count of one. The CDR3 nucleotides read TGTGCCAGCAGCTTGGCCCCCCGGACTTACTACGAGCAGTACTTC. It is translated as CASSLAPRTYYEQYF. This chain links TRBV7-2 with TRBJ2-7; TRBD2 might be the D (5 bases). Trimming left V 3 bases short and J 3 bases short, with 15 bases between. CDR3 length: 15 amino acids. CDR1 and CDR2 (germline): SGHTA, FQGNSA.

The genes are TRBV27 and TRBJ2-7; weak D call: TRBD2 (5 bases). V gave up 0 bases and J gave up 1 base, with 13 bases separating them. The germline CDR1 and CDR2 sequences are MNHEY and SMNVEV (reference sequence). There are 16 residues in the CDR3. Here the CDR3 reads CASSLSSFPGSYEQYF. The CDR3 bases are TGTGCCAGCAGTTTATCGTCTTTCCCGGGGTCCTACGAGCAGTACTTC.

This chain links TRBV27 with TRBJ2-1; D gene uncertain. The CDR3 consists of 15 residues. From germline, CDR1 is MNHEY and CDR2 SMNVEV (reference sequence). The V and J ends lost 1 base and 4 bases respectively, with 11 bases between them. The CDR3 here is CASSLYGPEYNEQFF. CDR3 DNA: TGTGCCAGCAGTTTATACGGGCCAGAATACAATGAGCAGTTCTTC.

This clone has a single count. The V call is TRBV6-1, the J call TRBJ2-7; D is unclear. The CDR3 runs 13 residues. Germline assignment: CDR1 MNHNS and CDR2 SASEGT. Between the trimmed V and J ends, which lost 2 bases and 4 bases, there was a span of 9 bases. CDR3 bases: TGTGCCAGCAGTGAACTAGTAGTTTACGAGCAGTACTTC. Its protein is CASSELVVYEQYF.

The V call is TRBV2, the J call TRBJ1-1; D gene unclear. V was trimmed by 1 base and J by 0 bases, leaving 12 bases between them. This CDR3 is 16 amino acids long. Germline CDR1 SNHLY, CDR2 FYNNEI. CDR3 bases: TGTGCCAGCAGTGAAGAACCGGGGAATATGAACACTGAAGCTTTCTTT. Protein product: CASSEEPGNMNTEAFF.

The genes are TRBV7-2 and TRBJ1-5; TRBD1 is a possible D gene (5 bases). With 1 base removed from V and 4 bases from J, the gap between germline ends came to 17 bases. The CDR3 spans 17 residues. Per germline, CDR1 SGHTA and CDR2 FQGNSA. CDR3 amino acids: CASSLVVGDAHNQPQHF. In DNA form, the CDR3 reads TGTGCCAGCAGCTTAGTAGTAGGGGACGCCCATAATCAGCCCCAGCATTTT.

The gene calls are TRBV2 and TRBJ2-7, with D tentatively TRBD1 or TRBD2 (5 bases each). CDR1 is SNHLY and CDR2 is FYNNEI in the germline V gene. V was clipped by 4 bases and J by 3 bases, with 13 bases between them. The CDR3 spans 14 residues. The CDR3, as DNA: TGTGCCAGCAGTGCCGGGTGGGACGGCTACGAGCAGTACTTC. Residues: CASSAGWDGYEQYF.

The chain carries TRBV29-1 and TRBJ2-3; TRBD1 or TRBD2 may be the D gene (5 bases each). Trimming removed 5 bases at V and 6 bases at J, with 18 bases between. Germline V gene lookup returns CDR1 SQVTM and CDR2 ANQGSEA. The CDR3 runs 14 residues. CDR3 coding DNA: TGCAGCGTTTACGGGGCCGGCGATGGGGATACGCAGTATTTT. It specifies CSVYGAGDGDTQYF.

Only one count was recorded for this clone. The chain combines TRBV19 with TRBJ2-7, with TRBD2 as a possible D gene (6 bases). Germline V lookup: CDR1 LNHDA, CDR2 SQIVND (reference sequence). The CDR3 runs to 14 residues. V was trimmed by 5 bases and J by 4 bases, leaving 15 bases between them. CDR3 sequence: CASSALEGGYEQYF. The CDR3 region has the DNA TGTGCCAGTAGTGCCTTGGAGGGAGGTTACGAGCAGTACTTC.

J is TRBJ1-1 and V is TRBV10-2; D remains ambiguous. V was cut by 4 bases and J by 4 bases, with 7 bases left in between. Germline V lookup: CDR1 WSHSY, CDR2 SAAADI. The CDR3 runs 12 residues. The CDR3 DNA sequence: TGCGCCAGCAGTGGTGCAGGCACTGAAGCTTTCTTT. This translates into CASSGAGTEAFF.

V and J are TRBV29-1 and TRBJ2-5; the D is unclear. Trimming took 5 bases from V and 3 from J, leaving 16 bases between them. This CDR3 is built from 14 residues. The V gene's germline CDR1 is SQVTM and CDR2 ANQGSEA. CDR3 in DNA: TGCAGCGTTTATTGGTTTCCCGGTGAAGAGACCCAGTACTTC. Its protein is CSVYWFPGEETQYF.

The rearrangement uses TRBV13 and TRBJ2-7; 7 positions agree with TRBD2. With V trimmed by 3 bases and J by 2 bases, 1 base remained unmatched. The V gene's germline CDR1 is PRHDT and CDR2 FYEKMQ (reference sequence). The CDR3 covers 13 residues. Written as DNA, the CDR3 is TGTGCCAGCAGCTTCGGGGGGACCTACGAGCAGTACTTC. The encoded protein is CASSFGGTYEQYF.

The chain couples TRBV30 to TRBJ2-1, with D unresolved. The CDR3 has 10 amino acids. Trimming removed 0 bases from V and 7 bases from J, with 1 base in between. The germline CDR1 and CDR2 sequences are GTSNPN and SVGIG (reference sequence). The CDR3, as DNA: TGTGCCTGGAGTGTAAATGAGCAGTTCTTC. Amino acid sequence: CAWSVNEQFF.

The V gene is TRBV30, the J gene TRBJ2-7; TRBD1 is a possible D gene (6 bases). CDR3 length: 14 amino acids. CDR1 is GTSNPN, CDR2 SVGIG, per germline (reference sequence). V dropped 0 bases and J dropped 3 bases, with 12 bases sitting between them. CDR3 amino acids: CAWSVRDNFYEQYF. The CDR3, as DNA: TGTGCCTGGAGTGTACGGGACAACTTCTACGAGCAGTACTTC.

This clone has only one observation. The chain carries TRBV7-7 and TRBJ2-5; a possible D gene is TRBD2 (6 bases). CDR1 SSHAT and CDR2 FNYEAQ come from the germline V gene (reference sequence). CDR3 length: 13 residues. V was trimmed by 5 bases and J by 5 bases, leaving 12 bases between them. The CDR3 sequence is CASSLRERETQYF. The DNA of the CDR3 is TGTGCCAGCAGCCTCCGGGAGAGGGAGACCCAGTACTTC.

CDR3 protein: CASSPLVSVDRGGADTQYF. In nucleotides, the CDR3 is TGTGCCAGCAGCCCCCTTGTGTCGGTAGACCGGGGTGGGGCAGATACGCAGTATTTT. The chain is built from TRBV7-2 and TRBJ2-3, with D perhaps matching TRBD2 (5 bases). Per the germline V gene, CDR1 is SGHTA and CDR2 is FQGNSA. The CDR3 totals 19 residues. Trimming left V 5 bases short and J 4 bases short, with 28 bases between.